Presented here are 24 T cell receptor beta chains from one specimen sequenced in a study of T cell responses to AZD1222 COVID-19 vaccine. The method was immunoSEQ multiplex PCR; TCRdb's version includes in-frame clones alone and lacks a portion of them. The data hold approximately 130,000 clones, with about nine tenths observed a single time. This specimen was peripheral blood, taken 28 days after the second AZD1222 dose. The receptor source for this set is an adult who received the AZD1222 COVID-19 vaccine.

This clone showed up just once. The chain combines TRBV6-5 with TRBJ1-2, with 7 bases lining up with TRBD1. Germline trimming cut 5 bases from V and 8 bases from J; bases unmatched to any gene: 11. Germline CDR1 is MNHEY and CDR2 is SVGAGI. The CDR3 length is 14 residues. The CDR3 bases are TGTGCCAGCAGTACCAGACAGGGAACGGGCGGCTACACCTTC. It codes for CASSTRQGTGGYTF.

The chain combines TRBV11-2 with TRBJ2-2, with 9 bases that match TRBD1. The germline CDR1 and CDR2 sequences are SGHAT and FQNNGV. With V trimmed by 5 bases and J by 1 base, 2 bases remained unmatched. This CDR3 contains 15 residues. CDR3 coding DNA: TGTGCCAGCAGCGCGGGACAGGGGAACACCGGGGAGCTGTTTTTT. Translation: CASSAGQGNTGELFF.

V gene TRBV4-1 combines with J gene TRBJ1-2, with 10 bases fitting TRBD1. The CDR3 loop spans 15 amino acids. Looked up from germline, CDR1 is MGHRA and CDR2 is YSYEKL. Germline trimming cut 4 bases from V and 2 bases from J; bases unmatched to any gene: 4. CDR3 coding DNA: TGCGCCAGCAGCCTCTGGACAGGGGGGAACTATGGCTACACCTTC. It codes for CASSLWTGGNYGYTF.

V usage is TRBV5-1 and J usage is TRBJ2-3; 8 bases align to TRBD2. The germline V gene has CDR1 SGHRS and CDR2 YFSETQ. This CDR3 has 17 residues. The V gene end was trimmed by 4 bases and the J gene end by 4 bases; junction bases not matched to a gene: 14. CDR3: CASSPGKDGRAADTQYF. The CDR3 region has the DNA TGCGCCAGCAGCCCTGGGAAGGACGGGAGGGCCGCAGATACGCAGTATTTT.

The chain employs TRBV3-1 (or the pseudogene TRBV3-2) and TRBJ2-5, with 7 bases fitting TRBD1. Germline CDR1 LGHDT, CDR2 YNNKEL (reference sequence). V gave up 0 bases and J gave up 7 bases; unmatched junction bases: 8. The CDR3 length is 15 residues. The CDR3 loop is CASSQDLGGDATQYF. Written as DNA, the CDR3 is TGTGCCAGCAGCCAAGATTTAGGGGGCGATGCGACCCAGTACTTC.

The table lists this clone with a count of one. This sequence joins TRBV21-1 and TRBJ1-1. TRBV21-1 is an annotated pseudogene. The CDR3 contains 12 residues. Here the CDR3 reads CASSKYPTEAFF. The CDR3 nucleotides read TGTGCCAGCAGCAAATATCCCACTGAAGCTTTCTTT.

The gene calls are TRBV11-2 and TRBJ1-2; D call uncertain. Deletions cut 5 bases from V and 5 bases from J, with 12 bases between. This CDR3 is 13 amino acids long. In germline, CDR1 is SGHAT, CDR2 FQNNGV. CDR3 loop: CASSLAGGYGYTF. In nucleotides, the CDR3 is TGTGCCAGCAGCCTCGCCGGAGGGTATGGCTACACCTTC.

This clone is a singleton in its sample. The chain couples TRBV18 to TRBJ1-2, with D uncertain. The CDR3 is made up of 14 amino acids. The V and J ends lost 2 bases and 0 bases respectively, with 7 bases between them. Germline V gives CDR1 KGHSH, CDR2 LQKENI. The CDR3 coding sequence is TGTGCCAGCTCACCAGCTCGTGCTAACTATGGCTACACCTTC. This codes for CASSPARANYGYTF.

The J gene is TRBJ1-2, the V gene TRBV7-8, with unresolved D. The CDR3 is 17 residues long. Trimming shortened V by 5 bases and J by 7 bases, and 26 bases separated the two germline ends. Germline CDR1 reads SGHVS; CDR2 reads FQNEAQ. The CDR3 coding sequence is TGTGCCAGCAGCCCTCACCCCCCTAACAAACCCGTCGGTGGCTACACCTTC. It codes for CASSPHPPNKPVGGYTF.

CDR3 DNA sequence: TGTGCCAGCAGGGGCCAGGGCCAGGTTCGGGGCACTGAAGCTTTCTTT. This encodes CASRGQGQVRGTEAFF. The J gene is TRBJ1-1, the V gene TRBV2; maybe TRBD1 (5 bases). Germline CDR1 reads SNHLY; CDR2 reads FYNNEI. Trimming took off 6 bases at V and 4 bases at J, with 21 bases between the two ends. The CDR3 is made up of 16 amino acids.

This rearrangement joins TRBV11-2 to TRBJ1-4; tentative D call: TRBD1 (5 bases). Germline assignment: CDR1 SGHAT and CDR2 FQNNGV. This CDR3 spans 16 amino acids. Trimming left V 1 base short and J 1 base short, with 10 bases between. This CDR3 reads CASSLARGGTNEKLFF. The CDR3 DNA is TGTGCCAGCAGCTTAGCTAGGGGTGGAACTAATGAAAAACTGTTTTTT.

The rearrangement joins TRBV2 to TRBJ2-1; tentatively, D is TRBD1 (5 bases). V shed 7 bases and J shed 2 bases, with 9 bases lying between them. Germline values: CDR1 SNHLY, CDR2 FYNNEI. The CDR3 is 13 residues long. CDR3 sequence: CASTGIAYNEQFF. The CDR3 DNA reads TGTGCCAGCACAGGGATCGCCTACAATGAGCAGTTCTTC.

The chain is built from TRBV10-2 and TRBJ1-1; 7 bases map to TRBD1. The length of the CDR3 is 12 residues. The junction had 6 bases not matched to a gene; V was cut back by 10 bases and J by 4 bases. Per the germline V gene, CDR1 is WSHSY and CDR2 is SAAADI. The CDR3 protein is CAIKDRATEAFF. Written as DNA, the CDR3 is TGCGCCATCAAAGACAGGGCCACTGAAGCTTTCTTT.

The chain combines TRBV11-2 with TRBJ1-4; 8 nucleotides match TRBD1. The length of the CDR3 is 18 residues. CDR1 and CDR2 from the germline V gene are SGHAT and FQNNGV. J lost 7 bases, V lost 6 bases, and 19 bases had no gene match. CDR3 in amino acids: CASSQGQGDSSRGEKLFF. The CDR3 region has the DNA TGTGCCAGCAGTCAAGGACAGGGAGATAGTTCGCGCGGTGAAAAACTGTTTTTT. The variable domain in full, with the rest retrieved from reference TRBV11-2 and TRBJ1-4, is EAGVAQSPRYKIIEKRQSVAFWCNPISGHATLYWYQQILGQGPKLLIQFQNNGVVDDSQLPKDRFSAERLKGVDSTLKIQPAKLEDSAVYLCASSQGQGDSSRGEKLFFGSGTQLSVL.

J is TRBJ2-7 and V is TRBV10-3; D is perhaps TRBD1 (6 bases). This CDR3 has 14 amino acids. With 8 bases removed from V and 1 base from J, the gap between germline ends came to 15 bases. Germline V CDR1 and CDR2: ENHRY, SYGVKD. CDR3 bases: TGTGCCATCGGGGGCGGCGGGCCTTCCTACGAGCAGTACTTC. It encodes CAIGGGGPSYEQYF.

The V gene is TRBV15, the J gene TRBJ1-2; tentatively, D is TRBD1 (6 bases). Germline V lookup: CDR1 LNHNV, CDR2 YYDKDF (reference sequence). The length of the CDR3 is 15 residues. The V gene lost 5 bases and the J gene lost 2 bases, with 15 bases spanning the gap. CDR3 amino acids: CATSPYRQGNYGYTF. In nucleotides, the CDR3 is TGTGCCACCAGCCCCTACCGGCAGGGGAACTATGGCTACACCTTC.

CDR3 DNA sequence: TGCGCCAGCAGCCAAGGTACCCCCGGAGGGGCGGTGGGCACTGAAGCTTTCTTT. Residues: CASSQGTPGGAVGTEAFF. The genes are TRBV4-1 and TRBJ1-1, with a weak D call TRBD1 (5 bases). Germline V gene lookup returns CDR1 MGHRA and CDR2 YSYEKL. The V gene lost 1 base and the J gene lost 4 bases, with 22 bases spanning the gap. The CDR3 runs to 18 residues.

CDR3 nucleotide sequence: TGTGCCAGCAGTCCTCGACAGGGGGAAACCTATAATTCACCCCTCCACTTT. Its protein is CASSPRQGETYNSPLHF. The gene calls are TRBV4-2 and TRBJ1-6, with 9 bases fitting TRBD1. Germline V gene lookup returns CDR1 LGHNA and CDR2 YNFKEQ. V shed 6 bases, J shed 2 bases, and the junction held 8 bases outside the gene matches. There are 17 residues in the CDR3.

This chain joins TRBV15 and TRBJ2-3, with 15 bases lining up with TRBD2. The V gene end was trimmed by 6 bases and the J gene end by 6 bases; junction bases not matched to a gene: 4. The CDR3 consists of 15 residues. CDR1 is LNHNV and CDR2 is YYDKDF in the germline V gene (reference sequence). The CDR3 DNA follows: TGTGCCACCAGGCGGACTAGCGGGAGGGTGGATACGCAGTATTTT. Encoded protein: CATRRTSGRVDTQYF.

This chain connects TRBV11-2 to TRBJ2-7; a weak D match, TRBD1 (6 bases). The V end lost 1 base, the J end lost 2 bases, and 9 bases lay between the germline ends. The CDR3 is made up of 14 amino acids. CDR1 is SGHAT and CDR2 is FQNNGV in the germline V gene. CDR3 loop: CASSLVRGTYEQYF. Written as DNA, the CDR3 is TGTGCCAGCAGCTTAGTCAGGGGAACCTACGAGCAGTACTTC.

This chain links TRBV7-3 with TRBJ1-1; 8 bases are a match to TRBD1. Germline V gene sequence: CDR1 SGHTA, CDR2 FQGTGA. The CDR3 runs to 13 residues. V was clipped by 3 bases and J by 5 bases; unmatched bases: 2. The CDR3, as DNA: TGTGCCAGCAGCTTGACAGGGGATACTGAAGCTTTCTTT. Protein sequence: CASSLTGDTEAFF.

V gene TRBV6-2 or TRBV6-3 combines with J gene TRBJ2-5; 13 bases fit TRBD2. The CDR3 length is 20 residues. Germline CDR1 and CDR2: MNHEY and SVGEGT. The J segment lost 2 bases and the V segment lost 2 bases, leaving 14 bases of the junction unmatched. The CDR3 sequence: CASSYPTSWTSGGRQETQYF. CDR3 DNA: TGTGCCAGCAGTTACCCAACATCCTGGACTAGCGGGGGACGACAAGAGACCCAGTACTTC.

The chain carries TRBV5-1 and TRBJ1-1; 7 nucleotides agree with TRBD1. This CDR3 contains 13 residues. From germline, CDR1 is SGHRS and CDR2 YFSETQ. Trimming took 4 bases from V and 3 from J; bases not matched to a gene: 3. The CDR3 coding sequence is TGCGCCAGCAGCCCAACAGGGGACACTGAAGCTTTCTTT. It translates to CASSPTGDTEAFF.

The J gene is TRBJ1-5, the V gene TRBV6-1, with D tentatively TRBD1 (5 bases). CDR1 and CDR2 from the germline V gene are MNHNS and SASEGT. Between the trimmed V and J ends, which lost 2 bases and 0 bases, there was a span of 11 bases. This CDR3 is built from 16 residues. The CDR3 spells CASSEQGLYSNQPQHF. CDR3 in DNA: TGTGCCAGCAGTGAACAGGGTCTCTATAGCAATCAGCCCCAGCATTTT.